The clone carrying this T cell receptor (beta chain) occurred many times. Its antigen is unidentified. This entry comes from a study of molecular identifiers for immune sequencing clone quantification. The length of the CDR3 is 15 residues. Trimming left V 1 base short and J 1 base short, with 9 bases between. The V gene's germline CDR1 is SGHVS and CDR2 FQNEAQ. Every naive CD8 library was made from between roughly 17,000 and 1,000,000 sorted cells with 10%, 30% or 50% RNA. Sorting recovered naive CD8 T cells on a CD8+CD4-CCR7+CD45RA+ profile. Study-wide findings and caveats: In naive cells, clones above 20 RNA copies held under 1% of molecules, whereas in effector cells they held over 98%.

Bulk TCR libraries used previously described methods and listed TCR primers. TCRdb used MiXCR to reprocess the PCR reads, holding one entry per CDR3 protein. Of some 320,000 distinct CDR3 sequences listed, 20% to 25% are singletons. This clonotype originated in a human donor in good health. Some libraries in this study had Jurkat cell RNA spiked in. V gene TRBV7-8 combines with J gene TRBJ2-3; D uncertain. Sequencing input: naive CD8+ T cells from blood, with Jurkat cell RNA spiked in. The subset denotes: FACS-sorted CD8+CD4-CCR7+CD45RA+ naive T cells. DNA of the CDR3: TGTGCCAGCAGCTTAGGTGGATACGGCACAGATACGCAGTATTTT. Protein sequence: CASSLGGYGTDTQYF. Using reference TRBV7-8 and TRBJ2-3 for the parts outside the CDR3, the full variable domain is GAGVSQSPRYKVAKRGQDVALRCDPISGHVSLFWYQQALGQGPEFLTYFQNEAQLDKSGLPSDRFFAERPEGSVSTLKIQRTQQEDSAVYLCASSLGGYGTDTQYFGPGTRLTVL.